This T cell receptor (beta chain) stems from a study of shared clonotypes between healthy human individuals. Study-level information: Researchers drew samples from two women and a few men aged 18 to 49. Study findings and constraints: Collection of samples was limited to blood; tissue repertoires likely differ.

V dropped 5 bases and J dropped 10 bases, with 21 bases sitting between them. CDR1 LNHNV and CDR2 YYDKDF come from the germline V gene (reference sequence). There are 15 residues in the CDR3. Worth noting for this clone: Its antigen is not identified.

Unsorted PBMC replicate PCRs drew on 250 to 300 ng DNA, representing some 32,000 T cell genomes. TCRdb's table, derived via immunoSEQ multiplex PCR, lists solely in-frame clones and lacks some. This repertoire shows about half a million clones, about 78% found once; its top ten account for around 11%. The specimen sequenced was PBMCs. The V gene is TRBV15, the J gene TRBJ2-1, with D maybe TRBD1 (6 bases). This TCR came from a woman aged 40-49 years in good health. Some clones in this sample may be carry-over from other donors' samples. This CDR3 is CATSRFEQGGKEQFF. In DNA form, the CDR3 reads TGTGCCACCAGCCGGTTCGAACAGGGTGGGAAAGAGCAGTTCTTC. Combining the CDR3 with reference TRBV15 and TRBJ2-1 gives the whole variable domain DAMVIQNPRYQVTQFGKPVTLSCSQTLNHNVMYWYQQKSSQAPKLLFHYYDKDFNNEADTPDNFQSRRPNTSFCFLDIRSPGLGDTAMYLCATSRFEQGGKEQFFGPGTRLTVL.